Detailed here is one T cell receptor (beta chain). The protocol was immunoSEQ multiplex PCR, while the TCRdb copy is restricted to in-frame clones and leaves out a portion. The table has approximately 83,000 clones, over 85% seen once. The data are from a study of T cell changes during pregnancy in multiple sclerosis. Looked up from germline, CDR1 is SGHRS and CDR2 is YFSETQ. The V gene lost 2 bases and the J gene lost 8 bases, with 10 bases spanning the gap. CDR3 size: 13 residues. The sample was peripheral blood, taken in the first trimester of pregnancy. The chain joins TRBV5-1 to TRBJ2-2; tentative D call: TRBD1 (5 bases). The TCR was taken from a female donor with multiple sclerosis, enrolled in a pregnancy study. This CDR3 is CASSFAGQGELFF. In nucleotides, the CDR3 is TGCGCCAGCAGCTTTGCAGGGCAAGGGGAGCTGTTTTTT.